Shown below are 2 T cell receptor beta chains from a single sample sequenced in a study of patients and donors after allogeneic stem cell transplantation. One entry per CDR3 protein, called by TCRdb with MiXCR from the RT-PCR reads. Among over 400,000 distinct CDR3 sequences listed, 16% were seen once. Sample: blood, either unsorted or a sorted T cell fraction (not recorded which). These receptors came from a human donor who was either an allogeneic HSCT recipient or a stem cell or donor lymphocyte infusion donor (not recorded which). It is not recorded whose cells these are; they may come from a transplant donor.

This clonotype was counted a few times. V and J are TRBV27 and TRBJ1-4; 9 positions match TRBD1. With V trimmed by 5 bases and J by 8 bases, 6 bases remained unmatched. Germline assignment: CDR1 MNHEY and CDR2 SMNVEV (reference sequence). This CDR3 region has 14 residues. CDR3 coding DNA: TGTGCCAGCAGTCCGAGACAGGGGGGCGAAAAACTGTTTTTT. Translation: CASSPRQGGEKLFF.

The gene calls are TRBV7-9 and TRBJ2-7, with D unclear. Germline loops: CDR1 SEHNR, CDR2 FQNEAQ (reference sequence). V was trimmed by 3 bases and J by 0 bases, leaving 9 bases between them. CDR3 length: 14 amino acids. CDR3 residues: CASSLGKPSYEQYF. Here the CDR3 DNA reads TGTGCCAGCAGCTTGGGCAAACCCTCCTACGAGCAGTACTTC.